What follows describes a single T cell receptor (beta chain). What it binds is not known. These data originate in a study of monozygotic twins with inflammatory bowel disease. Using the 5' RACE reads, TCRdb records one entry per CDR3 protein without DNA. This repertoire includes more than 75,000 distinct CDR3 sequences. Study-level results: Clonotypes shared with others were fewer in IBD patients than in healthy twins, especially with disease activity. Patient-to-patient differences in immunosuppressive treatment may have added variability to the repertoires.

Material: blood. The clonotype originates from a human donor with ulcerative colitis or Crohn's disease, or a healthy co-twin of an affected twin (not recorded which).

CDR3 region: CASSEFKGRTGELFF. The chain joins TRBV25-1 to TRBJ2-2. Germline V CDR1 and CDR2: MGHDK, SYGVNS. The CDR3 has 15 amino acids. The variable domain in full, with the rest retrieved from reference TRBV25-1 and TRBJ2-2, is EADIYQTPRYLVIGTGKKITLECSQTMGHDKMYWYQQDPGMELHLIHYSYGVNSTEKGDLSSESTVSRIRTEHFPLTLESARPSHTSQYLCASSEFKGRTGELFFGEGSRLTVL.